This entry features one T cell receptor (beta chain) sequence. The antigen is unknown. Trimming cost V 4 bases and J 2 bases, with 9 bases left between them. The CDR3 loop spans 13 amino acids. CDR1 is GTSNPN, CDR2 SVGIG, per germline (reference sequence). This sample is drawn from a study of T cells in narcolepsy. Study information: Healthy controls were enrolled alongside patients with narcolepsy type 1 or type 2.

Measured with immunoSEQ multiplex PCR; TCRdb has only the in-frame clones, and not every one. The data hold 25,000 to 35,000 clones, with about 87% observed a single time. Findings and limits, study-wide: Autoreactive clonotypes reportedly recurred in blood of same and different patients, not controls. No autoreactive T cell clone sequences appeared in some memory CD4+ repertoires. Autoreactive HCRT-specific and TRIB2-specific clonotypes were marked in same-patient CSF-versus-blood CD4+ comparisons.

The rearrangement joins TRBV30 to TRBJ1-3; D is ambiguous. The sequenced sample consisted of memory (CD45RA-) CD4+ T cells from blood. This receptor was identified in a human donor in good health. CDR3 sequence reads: CAWIRGPGNTIYF. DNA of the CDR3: TGTGCCTGGATTCGAGGACCTGGAAACACCATATATTTT.